This TCR beta chain was captured by sequencing in a study of monozygotic twins with inflammatory bowel disease. Notes on the study in general: Sharing of clonotypes with others was lower in IBD patients than in healthy twins, and this was especially so with disease activity. Inverse Simpson values showed less TCRbeta diversity in IBD patients than in their healthy co-twins.

UMIs incorporating a 6-nucleotide sample barcode were appended by means of template switching. With the 5' RACE reads reprocessed, TCRdb shows one record per CDR3 protein and no DNA. The sample includes some 450,000 distinct CDR3 sequences. Researchers collected about 2.5 ml of blood per donor. The CDR3 runs to 12 residues. Germline V gives CDR1 SQVTM, CDR2 ANQGSEA. Remarks on this clonotype: Its antigen remains unknown.

The source material was blood. The sequence derives from a human donor with ulcerative colitis or Crohn's disease, or a healthy co-twin of an affected twin (not recorded which). The chain is built from TRBV29-1 and TRBJ1-2; TCRdb picks TRBD1, but there is no DNA to check that call. The CDR3 sequence: CSVEDGTDGYTF.